This T cell receptor (beta chain) was retrieved from a study of beta chain features in type 1 diabetes. Study observations and caveats: Reads derived from cDNA could over-represent cells showing high TCR expression.

V lost 5 bases and J lost 1, with 11 bases in between. The germline CDR1 and CDR2 sequences are LGHNA and YSLEER. This CDR3 has 14 residues. The table lists this clone with a few counts. Its antigen is still unknown. The isolated RNA, all of it, was reverse transcribed, so expressed TCRB transcripts were what got sequenced. Here immunoSEQ multiplex PCR was the method, and the copy in TCRdb shows in-frame clones only, minus some. The sample carries 300,000 or so clones, 8% recorded once. This TCR was sampled from a woman aged 18-35 years in good health. The chain joins TRBV4-3 to TRBJ1-1; the D gene is possibly TRBD1 (6 bases). Sequenced material: central memory CD4+ T cells from blood. CDR3: CASSTDRTNTEAFF. The CDR3 DNA reads as TGCGCCAGCAGCACGGACAGAACGAACACTGAAGCTTTCTTT.